This T cell receptor (beta chain) comes out of a study of T cells after yellow fever vaccination. It was through 5'RACE template switching that TCR cDNA was made, with a universal primer site and UMIs added. TCRdb reprocessed the 5' RACE reads via MiXCR and lists one record per CDR3 protein. The repertoire includes approximately 510,000 distinct CDR3 sequences, around a fifth of them detected once, and approximately 16% sits in the top ten. In its sample, this clonotype was seen a few times. From germline, CDR1 is SGHVS and CDR2 FNYEAQ. CDR3 length: 16 residues. Trimming cost V 1 base and J 4 bases, with 14 bases left between them.

The source is a man between 18 and 35 years old who received the YFV17D yellow fever vaccine. Source: PBMCs, taken less than 25 days after the first yellow fever vaccination. V gene TRBV7-6 combines with J gene TRBJ2-1; D remains ambiguous. This chain's CDR3 is CASSLGRSEIYNEQFF. The CDR3 DNA reads TGTGCCAGCAGCTTAGGACGGTCAGAAATATACAATGAGCAGTTCTTC.